A single sample is the source of the 27 T cell receptor beta chains below, sequenced in a study of early T cells in non-severe SARS-CoV-2 infection. TCRdb re-called the 5' RACE reads through MiXCR, storing one row per CDR3 protein. The profile covers about 56,000 distinct CDR3 sequences, with over 13% appearing a single time and about 4% taken by the ten largest. The material sequenced was whole blood, taken at baseline. All receptors derive from an adult who was a healthcare worker with PCR-confirmed SARS-CoV-2 infection or an uninfected control (not recorded which).

This clonotype has more than one count but fewer than ten. V gene TRBV6-6 combines with J gene TRBJ2-2, with TRBD2 matching 7 bases. Germline values: CDR1 MNHNY, CDR2 SVGAGI (reference sequence). There are 16 residues in the CDR3. The ends lost 7 bases at V and 0 bases at J; junction bases unmatched: 8. For the CDR3, the DNA is TGTGCCAGCACCAAAGCCCGGGGGGCGAACACCGGGGAGCTGTTTTTT. Its translation is CASTKARGANTGELFF.

V and J are TRBV11-2 and TRBJ2-1, with 10 positions matching TRBD2. This CDR3 spans 17 amino acids. V shed 8 bases, J shed 2 bases, and the junction held 12 bases outside the gene matches. CDR1 is SGHAT, CDR2 FQNNGV, per germline. CDR3 in DNA: TGTGCCAGCCCCAAGCGGGAGGGCCCCCACGCCTACAATGAGCAGTTCTTC. Its protein is CASPKREGPHAYNEQFF.

As concerns this clonotype: Since a much larger clone is just one base distant, this may be a read error. The chain employs TRBV18 and TRBJ2-5; TRBD1 is a possible D gene (6 bases). Germline V CDR1 and CDR2: KGHSH, LQKENI. The length of the CDR3 is 14 residues. CDR3: CVSSPGHRQETQYF. The CDR3 DNA reads TGTGTCAGCTCCCCGGGACACAGACAAGAGACCCAGTACTTC.

V and J are TRBV12-3 or TRBV12-4 and TRBJ2-7; D perhaps matches TRBD2 (6 bases). This CDR3 comprises 15 residues. Trimming shortened V by 6 bases and J by 1 base, and 16 bases separated the two germline ends. The CDR3 reads CASREGDWPSYEQYF. The CDR3 nucleotides read TGTGCCAGCAGGGAAGGGGACTGGCCTTCCTACGAGCAGTACTTC.

This clonotype has a handful of counts. The chain couples TRBV27 to TRBJ1-5, with 9 bases that match TRBD1. This CDR3 is 14 amino acids long. After removal of 10 bases from V and 0 bases from J, the junction contained 4 bases not matched to a gene. Looked up from germline, CDR1 is MNHEY and CDR2 is SMNVEV (reference sequence). Here the CDR3 reads CATGTGNSNQPQHF. In DNA, the CDR3 is TGTGCCACCGGGACAGGGAATAGCAATCAGCCCCAGCATTTT.

The chain carries TRBV20-1 and TRBJ2-7; 7 nucleotides match TRBD2. With 0 bases clipped from V and 2 bases from J, the junction kept 7 bases outside the gene matches. This CDR3 comprises 15 residues. Germline V gives CDR1 DFQATT, CDR2 SNEGSKA (reference sequence). The CDR3 protein is CSARDPSGAPYEQYF. The DNA for the CDR3 is TGCAGTGCTAGAGATCCTAGCGGAGCCCCCTACGAGCAGTACTTC.

J is TRBJ1-4 and V is TRBV18; D not certain. This CDR3 contains 14 residues. Between the trimmed V and J ends, which lost 3 bases and 6 bases, there was a span of 11 bases. Germline V lookup: CDR1 KGHSH, CDR2 LQKENI. CDR3 bases: TGTGCCAGCTCACCTTTCCAGAGGGATGAAAAACTGTTTTTT. This encodes CASSPFQRDEKLFF.

This clonotype was detected a few times. The CDR3 DNA follows: TGCAGCGTCTCACTAGCGGGAGCCTCCAATACGCAGTATTTT. It codes for CSVSLAGASNTQYF. The V call is TRBV29-1, the J call TRBJ2-3; 11 bases match TRBD2. This CDR3 region has 14 residues. Germline trimming cut 6 bases from V and 7 bases from J; bases unmatched to any gene: 9. CDR1 is SQVTM and CDR2 is ANQGSEA in the germline V gene.

A few counts support this clonotype. The chain carries TRBV3-1 and TRBJ1-3; weak D call: TRBD1 (6 bases). The V end was cut by 8 bases, the J end by 0 bases, with 11 bases between. The germline V gene has CDR1 LGHDT and CDR2 YNNKEL (reference sequence). This CDR3 region has 14 residues. The CDR3 reads CASLGGSSGNTIYF. CDR3 DNA: TGTGCCAGCCTAGGGGGGTCCTCTGGAAACACCATATATTTT.

This chain joins TRBV7-9 and TRBJ2-7; D call uncertain. V lost 2 bases, J lost 5 bases, and 13 bases lay in between. Germline loops: CDR1 SEHNR, CDR2 FQNEAQ (reference sequence). CDR3 length equals 14 residues. The CDR3 here is CASSLRVGIHEQYF. CDR3 DNA sequence: TGTGCCAGCAGCTTAAGGGTGGGAATCCACGAGCAGTACTTC.

This clonotype was observed a handful of times. DNA for the CDR3: TGTGCCAGTAGGCCGGGGGGGCTGAGGAATCAGCCCCAGCATTTT. It yields the protein CASRPGGLRNQPQHF. The chain carries TRBV19 and TRBJ1-5; maybe TRBD1 (6 bases). CDR3 length: 15 amino acids. The germline V gene encodes CDR1 LNHDA and CDR2 SQIVND (reference sequence). Between the trimmed V and J ends, which lost 6 bases and 4 bases, there was a span of 16 bases.

By sample share, this clonotype is medium-sized. This rearrangement joins TRBV20-1 to TRBJ2-1; D not certain. Germline lookup yields CDR1 DFQATT and CDR2 SNEGSKA (reference sequence). The CDR3 runs 12 residues. Trimming removed 5 bases from V and 7 bases from J, with 12 bases in between. CDR3 coding DNA: TGCAGTGCTCATCTGGAGTGGAATGAGCAGTTCTTC. Translated, it gives CSAHLEWNEQFF.

At least ten counts were recorded for this clonotype. V gene TRBV7-9 combines with J gene TRBJ2-1; D not certain. Germline CDR1 and CDR2: SEHNR and FQNEAQ (reference sequence). This CDR3 contains 14 residues. Trimming pared 5 bases from V and 7 bases from J, leaving 15 bases between. In DNA, the CDR3 is TGTGCCAGCAGCCCATCGGACGGGTGGAATGAGCAGTTCTTC. This gives the protein CASSPSDGWNEQFF.

The chain employs TRBV11-2 and TRBJ2-3, with a tentative D call TRBD2 (6 bases). V lost 5 bases to trimming and J lost 4 bases, with 13 bases between them. Germline CDR1 SGHAT, CDR2 FQNNGV. This CDR3 contains 14 residues. DNA of the CDR3: TGTGCCAGCAGCGGGGGGTCATCCGCAGATACGCAGTATTTT. This translates into CASSGGSSADTQYF. The full variable domain, completed using reference TRBV11-2 and TRBJ2-3, is EAGVAQSPRYKIIEKRQSVAFWCNPISGHATLYWYQQILGQGPKLLIQFQNNGVVDDSQLPKDRFSAERLKGVDSTLKIQPAKLEDSAVYLCASSGGSSADTQYFGPGTRLTVL.

This clonotype showed up just a few times. J is TRBJ1-3 and V is TRBV27; the D is unclear. V was cut by 3 bases and J by 4 bases, with 7 bases left in between. The CDR3 loop spans 13 amino acids. Germline CDR1 and CDR2: MNHEY and SMNVEV (reference sequence). The CDR3 DNA follows: TGTGCCAGCAGTTTCCGGGGAGGAAACACCATATATTTT. Translating gives CASSFRGGNTIYF.

This chain links TRBV18 with TRBJ2-7; TRBD2 might be the D (5 bases). The ends were cut back, 3 bases at V and 1 base at J, with 7 bases in the middle. The CDR3 has 13 residues. Germline CDR1 reads KGHSH; CDR2 reads LQKENI. CDR3 DNA sequence: TGTGCCAGCTCACCTGGGAGATCCTACGAGCAGTACTTC. Residues: CASSPGRSYEQYF.

In DNA, the CDR3 is TGCAGTGTTCCCGGGACTAGGGACTACGAGCAGTACTTC. It is translated as CSVPGTRDYEQYF. The gene calls are TRBV20-1 and TRBJ2-7, with 8 positions matching TRBD2. The CDR3 totals 13 residues. Germline loops: CDR1 DFQATT, CDR2 SNEGSKA (reference sequence). V trimming: 7 bases; J trimming: 3 bases; junction bases outside the gene matches: 8.

The chain employs TRBV28 and TRBJ2-1, with a possible D match to TRBD2 (6 bases). The germline CDR1 and CDR2 sequences are MDHEN and SYDVKM. This CDR3 has 13 amino acids. Trimming stripped 4 bases from V and 6 bases from J, with 10 bases between. The CDR3 sequence: CASSSSTSNEQFF. CDR3 nucleotides: TGTGCCAGCAGTTCCTCGACTAGCAATGAGCAGTTCTTC.

This clonotype appeared a few times. The chain couples TRBV11-2 to TRBJ2-7, with D possibly being TRBD1 or TRBD2 (6 bases each). V lost 5 bases, J lost 1 base, and 21 bases lay in between. CDR3 length: 17 amino acids. The V gene's germline CDR1 is SGHAT and CDR2 FQNNGV. In DNA, the CDR3 is TGTGCCAGCAGCCACCCGACAGGAGGGAGTAAGTCCTACGAGCAGTACTTC. Translation: CASSHPTGGSKSYEQYF. The variable domain in full, with the rest retrieved from reference TRBV11-2 and TRBJ2-7, is EAGVAQSPRYKIIEKRQSVAFWCNPISGHATLYWYQQILGQGPKLLIQFQNNGVVDDSQLPKDRFSAERLKGVDSTLKIQPAKLEDSAVYLCASSHPTGGSKSYEQYFGPGTRLTVT.

The sample holds many counts of this clonotype. The chain has TRBV27 and TRBJ2-5, with 10 bases fitting TRBD1. The trim removed 8 bases at V and 5 bases at J, leaving 8 bases unmatched. Per the germline V gene, CDR1 is MNHEY and CDR2 is SMNVEV (reference sequence). The CDR3 is made up of 14 amino acids. CDR3 amino acids: CASGDRGRGETQYF. The CDR3 DNA is TGTGCCAGCGGCGACAGGGGGCGCGGGGAGACCCAGTACTTC.

The chain uses TRBV30 and TRBJ2-5; D may be TRBD2 (5 bases). Germline V gives CDR1 GTSNPN, CDR2 SVGIG (reference sequence). The CDR3 has 15 residues. V gave up 1 base and J gave up 5 bases, with 17 bases separating them. The CDR3 is CAWSATLFGEETQYF. CDR3 in DNA: TGTGCCTGGAGTGCCACCTTGTTCGGGGAGGAGACCCAGTACTTC.

In the case of this clonotype: With a much larger clone just one base away, this may be a read error. V is TRBV27 and J is TRBJ1-1, with D hard to call. Looked up from germline, CDR1 is MNHEY and CDR2 is SMNVEV (reference sequence). There are 15 residues in the CDR3. CDR3 loop: CANSLYGPADTEAFF. CDR3 bases: TGTGCCAACAGTTTGTACGGCCCGGCAGACACTGAAGCTTTCTTT.

V gene TRBV7-6 combines with J gene TRBJ1-3; no clear D gene. Germline V gene sequence: CDR1 SGHVS, CDR2 FNYEAQ. The CDR3 totals 14 residues. V was shortened by 1 base and J by 6 bases, with 10 bases between the two germline ends. Here the CDR3 reads CASSLGPRENTIYF. The CDR3 DNA sequence: TGTGCCAGCAGCTTAGGCCCTAGGGAAAACACCATATATTTT.

The chain links TRBV14 to TRBJ2-7, with no clear D. Looked up from germline, CDR1 is SGHDN and CDR2 is FVKESK. V was clipped by 1 base and J by 6 bases, with 16 bases between them. This CDR3 contains 15 residues. CDR3 DNA sequence: TGTGCCAGCAGCCAAGCGTGGCTGCCCTCCGGCGAGCAGTACTTC. It specifies CASSQAWLPSGEQYF.

This clonotype was seen ten or more times. The chain is built from TRBV4-1 and TRBJ2-2; possible D gene TRBD2, 5 bases. The germline CDR1 and CDR2 sequences are MGHRA and YSYEKL. The length of the CDR3 is 14 residues. V lost 3 bases and J 6 bases, leaving 11 bases between the germline ends. The CDR3 reads CASSQEVWSGELFF. The DNA of the CDR3 is TGCGCCAGCAGCCAGGAGGTTTGGTCCGGGGAGCTGTTTTTT.

J is TRBJ2-7 and V is TRBV6-5; D is uncertain. Per germline, CDR1 MNHEY and CDR2 SVGAGI. The CDR3 is 11 residues long. Trimming cost V 7 bases and J 2 bases, with 6 bases left between them. CDR3 sequence (DNA): TGTGCCAGCACCGACACCTACGAGCAGTACTTC. Encoded protein: CASTDTYEQYF.

This clonotype has a handful of counts. V and J are TRBV19 and TRBJ2-6, with 8 bases fitting TRBD1. The V segment lost 7 bases and the J segment 5 bases; nucleotides outside the gene matches: 10. CDR3 size: 16 residues. The germline V gene encodes CDR1 LNHDA and CDR2 SQIVND (reference sequence). The CDR3 spells CASTRGTGTRANVLTF. The CDR3, as DNA: TGTGCCAGTACCCGAGGGACAGGAACTCGGGCCAACGTCCTGACTTTC.